This passage covers 20 T cell receptor beta chains from one sample sequenced in a study of cytomegalovirus exposure and HLA in healthy donors. It was with 60 Vbeta and 13 Jbeta primers that the PCR ran. The method was immunoSEQ multiplex PCR; TCRdb's version includes in-frame clones alone and lacks a portion of them. The repertoire holds approximately 200,000 clones, around 79% seen once, with over 1.5% in the top ten. The sequenced sample was PBMCs. These receptors all come from a girl aged 10-17 years in good health and CMV-seropositive.

This clone was seen just once. The rearrangement joins TRBV5-8 to TRBJ2-2, with 9 positions matching TRBD1. CDR3 size: 17 residues. Germline V CDR1 and CDR2: SGHTS, YDEGEE. J was trimmed by 4 bases and V by 3 bases; bases with no gene match: 10. CDR3 bases: TGTGCCAGCAGCTCCTATTTGGGACAGGGAGTCACCGGGGAGCTGTTTTTT. It encodes CASSSYLGQGVTGELFF.

The J gene is TRBJ2-7, the V gene TRBV7-2; TRBD2 agrees at 9 bases. CDR1 is SGHTA, CDR2 FQGNSA, per germline. The V segment lost 2 bases and the J segment 4 bases; nucleotides outside the gene matches: 6. The CDR3 consists of 15 residues. The CDR3 DNA is TGTGCCAGCAGCTTACTAGCGGGGACCCCTTACGAGCAGTACTTC. Translating gives CASSLLAGTPYEQYF.

This clone was observed a few times. V gene TRBV25-1 combines with J gene TRBJ1-5, with D possibly matching TRBD1 (5 bases). V was trimmed by 2 bases and J by 9 bases, leaving 14 bases between them. This CDR3 contains 14 residues. Per the germline V gene, CDR1 is MGHDK and CDR2 is SYGVNS. The CDR3 DNA reads as TGTGCCAGCAGTGAAGGCGCATACGGGGGGCCCCAGCATTTT. Amino acid sequence: CASSEGAYGGPQHF.

This clone showed up just once. The V call is TRBV10-3, the J call TRBJ1-2; the match to TRBD1 covers 8 bases. The CDR3 runs 14 residues. Germline CDR1 ENHRY, CDR2 SYGVKD. V shed 3 bases, J shed 4 bases, and the junction held 4 bases outside the gene matches. CDR3 in amino acids: CAISDNRGAYGYTF. DNA of the CDR3: TGTGCCATCAGTGATAACAGGGGGGCCTATGGCTACACCTTC.

The chain couples TRBV27 to TRBJ1-2; 7 nucleotides agree with TRBD1. The CDR3 consists of 14 residues. With V trimmed by 5 bases and J by 4 bases, 7 bases remained unmatched. The germline V gene has CDR1 MNHEY and CDR2 SMNVEV (reference sequence). The CDR3 loop is CASSGYRGGYGYTF. The CDR3 region has the DNA TGTGCCAGCAGTGGGTACAGGGGTGGCTATGGCTACACCTTC.

The chain joins TRBV12-5 to TRBJ2-1; D possibly corresponds to TRBD2 (6 bases). This CDR3 is 16 amino acids long. Germline V gives CDR1 LGHNT, CDR2 FRNRAP. V was clipped by 2 bases and J by 6 bases, with 17 bases between them. CDR3 sequence reads: CASGLIGGTPSNEQFF. The CDR3 nucleotides read TGTGCTAGTGGTTTGATTGGCGGGACTCCTTCCAATGAGCAGTTCTTC.

The chain joins TRBV5-1 to TRBJ2-1; TRBD2 agrees at 11 bases. V was clipped by 3 bases and J by 9 bases; unmatched bases: 8. CDR1 and CDR2 (germline): SGHRS, YFSETQ. This CDR3 contains 15 residues. Written as DNA, the CDR3 is TGCGCCAGCAGCTCGCCGGCTAGCGGGGGGTCTGAGCAGTTCTTC. This translates into CASSSPASGGSEQFF.

This clone came up once. The rearrangement joins TRBV5-1 to TRBJ2-2; TRBD1 matches at 7 bases. This CDR3 is built from 13 residues. Germline V lookup: CDR1 SGHRS, CDR2 YFSETQ. Losses at the gene ends were 9 bases for V and 7 bases for J; bases not matched to a gene: 9. The CDR3 loop is CATNEGGGGELFF. Written as DNA, the CDR3 is TGCGCCACCAACGAAGGGGGCGGCGGGGAGCTGTTTTTT.

The V gene is TRBV6-4, the J gene TRBJ1-4; 7 bases fit TRBD1. CDR1 and CDR2 from the germline V gene are MRHNA and SNTAGT. V lost 7 bases and J lost 11; bases outside the gene matches: 10. This CDR3 comprises 13 residues. The CDR3 loop is CASTAGGAGKLFF. CDR3 nucleotide sequence: TGTGCCAGCACCGCAGGGGGTGCGGGGAAACTGTTTTTT.

CDR3 in amino acids: CASSLVGLGNQPQHF. The CDR3 DNA is TGTGCCAGCAGCTTAGTGGGGCTTGGCAATCAGCCCCAGCATTTT. This chain uses TRBV7-2 with TRBJ1-5; TRBD1 might be the D (5 bases). The germline V gene encodes CDR1 SGHTA and CDR2 FQGNSA. The length of the CDR3 is 15 residues. V was cut by 1 base and J by 2 bases, with 9 bases left in between.

This chain links TRBV6-6 with TRBJ1-2; 7 bases match TRBD1. CDR1 is MNHNY, CDR2 SVGAGI, per germline (reference sequence). The V gene end was trimmed by 0 bases and the J gene end by 6 bases; junction bases not matched to a gene: 10. The CDR3 loop spans 16 amino acids. CDR3 coding DNA: TGTGCCAGCAGTTACTCTCTGACAGGGCGATCCGATGGCTACACCTTC. Residues: CASSYSLTGRSDGYTF.

The chain links TRBV5-1 to TRBJ1-4; maybe TRBD1 (6 bases). Germline V CDR1 and CDR2: SGHRS, YFSETQ. The CDR3 has 16 residues. Trimming shortened V by 2 bases and J by 2 bases, and 13 bases separated the two germline ends. Written as DNA, the CDR3 is TGCGCCAGCAGCTTCGAAAGACAGGCTACTAATGAAAAACTGTTTTTT. Its protein product is CASSFERQATNEKLFF.

This chain connects TRBV5-1 to TRBJ2-3; D unclear. Germline values: CDR1 SGHRS, CDR2 YFSETQ. V lost 4 bases to trimming and J lost 0 bases, with 15 bases between them. CDR3 length equals 16 residues. The CDR3 is CASSRQEHTSTDTQYF. DNA for the CDR3: TGCGCCAGCAGCAGACAAGAACATACTAGCACAGATACGCAGTATTTT.

V and J are TRBV23-1 and TRBJ2-7; the D gene is possibly TRBD2 (6 bases). Being an ORF, TRBV23-1 has a function that is uncertain. The V end was cut by 0 bases, the J end by 2 bases, with 14 bases between. CDR3 length: 16 amino acids. The CDR3 here is CASSQSWRVGTYEQYF. The CDR3 DNA reads TGCGCCAGCAGTCAATCGTGGAGGGTCGGGACCTACGAGCAGTACTTC.

The rearrangement links TRBV4-2 to TRBJ2-5, with TRBD2 matching over 14 bases. CDR1 is LGHNA and CDR2 is YNFKEQ in the germline V gene. V shed 5 bases and J 5 bases; nucleotides not matched to a gene: 10. This CDR3 has 17 amino acids. In DNA form, the CDR3 reads TGTGCCAGCAGCTTAGGACTAGCGGGGGGCCTCCGGGAGACCCAGTACTTC. Its translation: CASSLGLAGGLRETQYF.

This clone was found a few times. This chain links TRBV29-1 with TRBJ2-7; TRBD2 is a possible D gene (7 bases). Germline assignment: CDR1 SQVTM and CDR2 ANQGSEA. Between the trimmed V and J ends, which lost 3 bases and 13 bases, there was a span of 16 bases. CDR3 length: 11 amino acids. CDR3 region: CSVETRGALYF. The CDR3 DNA is TGCAGCGTTGAGACTCGGGGGGCATTATACTTC.

V usage is TRBV11-2 and J usage is TRBJ2-7; 9 bases are shared with TRBD1. V shed 0 bases and J 3 bases; nucleotides not matched to a gene: 6. In germline, CDR1 is SGHAT, CDR2 FQNNGV. CDR3 length: 16 amino acids. The CDR3: CASSLDPGQGHYEQYF. CDR3 sequence (DNA): TGTGCCAGCAGCTTAGATCCGGGACAGGGTCACTACGAGCAGTACTTC.

This sequence joins TRBV19 and TRBJ2-1; tentative D call: TRBD1 (5 bases). CDR1 is LNHDA, CDR2 SQIVND, per germline (reference sequence). CDR3 length: 15 residues. The germline V and J ends were trimmed by 7 bases and 5 bases, with 18 bases remaining between them. CDR3 DNA sequence: TGTGCCAGTATCGCAAGGGCTCCCAGGGACAATGAGCAGTTCTTC. The encoded protein is CASIARAPRDNEQFF.

The chain uses TRBV15 and TRBJ2-3; 8 bases are shared with TRBD1. Germline assignment: CDR1 LNHNV and CDR2 YYDKDF (reference sequence). With 2 bases clipped from V and 2 bases from J, the junction kept 9 bases outside the gene matches. CDR3 length: 17 amino acids. The CDR3 reads CATSRTGQGRITDTQYF. DNA for the CDR3: TGTGCCACCAGCAGAACCGGACAGGGAAGAATCACAGATACGCAGTATTTT.

The chain joins TRBV9 to TRBJ2-1; 13 positions agree with TRBD2. V lost 3 bases, J lost 8 bases, and 2 bases stayed unmatched. The CDR3 is 14 amino acids. Germline loops: CDR1 SGDLS, CDR2 YYNGEE. The CDR3 protein is CASSGTSGGHEQFF. CDR3 nucleotides: TGTGCCAGCAGCGGGACTAGCGGGGGCCATGAGCAGTTCTTC.